This T cell receptor (beta chain) is from a study of blood T cell repertoires in COVID-19. Study at large: Samples of COVID-19 (acute and convalescent) were obtained from the United States, Italy and Spain. In each case, the material was cDNA or gDNA derived from T cells, B-cell-depleted T cells, or PBMCs.

With V trimmed by 6 bases and J by 8 bases, 8 bases remained unmatched. Germline V lookup: CDR1 MNHEY, CDR2 SMNVEV (reference sequence). This CDR3 is built from 14 residues. Per the original data handling: It was from reference gene primer amplification that nucleated cell counts were estimated. Profiled with immunoSEQ multiplex PCR; TCRdb holds only in-frame clones, not every one. That table furnishes V, J and clone size, whereas the DNA furnished D and trimming. Among over 150,000 clones, 70% to 80% were seen once, and the ten largest hold about 7.8%. The source is a man in his sixties with acute or convalescent COVID-19. Sequencing was done on a sample of peripheral blood. The chain uses TRBV27 and TRBJ1-2; TRBD1 matches at 11 bases. The CDR3 nucleotides read TGTGCCAGCAGCGGCGGACAGGGGGCAGGAGGCTACACCTTC. It encodes CASSGGQGAGGYTF.